The clone carrying this T cell receptor beta chain occurred once. Antigen specificity is unknown. Germline CDR1 and CDR2: SGHAT and FQNNGV. The CDR3 is made up of 13 amino acids. Deletions cut 5 bases from V and 6 bases from J, with 13 bases between. Regarding time point: pretreatment peripheral blood. There were between 1 and 8 samples from each patient, taken pretreatment and on-treatment. The sample comes from a study of PD-L1 blockade in urothelial cancer. Study details: It was around 2014 that patients started atezolizumab at 1,200 mg intravenously every 3 weeks.

Study-wide results and caveats: Durable-benefit patients showed greater tumor-associated blood clone expansion at 3 weeks.

This table comes from immunoSEQ multiplex PCR, and its TCRdb copy is limited to in-frame clones, with some not included. The sample holds around 50,000 clones, 84% seen once. V and J are TRBV11-2 and TRBJ1-1, with D perhaps matching TRBD1 (5 bases). The TCR originated in a man over 45 with urothelial cancer. The sequenced sample was PBMCs, obtained around atezolizumab (anti-PD-L1) treatment. CDR3 DNA: TGTGCCAGCAGCAGACCGACAGAGGCTGAAGCTTTCTTT. Encoded protein: CASSRPTEAEAFF. Drawing the rest from reference TRBV11-2 and TRBJ1-1, the complete variable domain is EAGVAQSPRYKIIEKRQSVAFWCNPISGHATLYWYQQILGQGPKLLIQFQNNGVVDDSQLPKDRFSAERLKGVDSTLKIQPAKLEDSAVYLCASSRPTEAEAFFGQGTRLTVV.